The entry below gives a single T cell receptor beta chain sequence along with its context. What it recognizes is unknown. These data come from a study of beta chain features in type 1 diabetes. General study findings and limits: All four CD4+ subsets from Type 1 diabetes patients carried moderately but significantly shorter TCRB CDR3s. The naive, central memory and Treg TCRB repertoires looked more alike in patients than they did in healthy donors. Patients with type 1 diabetes showed fewer VDJ junction insertions and more deletions.

Reverse transcribing all isolated RNA meant expressed TCRB transcripts were sequenced. Produced via immunoSEQ multiplex PCR; TCRdb's table is partial and in-frame only. The table has about 640,000 clones, around 12% seen once; the top ten hold around 0.12%. Sorted CD4+ subsets: naive, central memory, regulatory, stem cell-like memory (CD45RO/CCR7/CD25/CD127/CD95/CD27 panel). Purity exceeded 95% in all sorted populations. J gave up 6 bases and V 7 bases, and 12 bases lay outside the gene matches. The CDR3 covers 15 residues. Germline V gene lookup returns CDR1 SGHTA and CDR2 FQGNSA. The sequenced sample consisted of naive CD4+ T cells from blood. V and J are TRBV7-2 and TRBJ1-1; 9 bases match TRBD1. This receptor was identified in a man in his thirties or forties with type 1 diabetes. CDR3 sequence (DNA): TGTGCCAGCATCCAGGGGACAGGGCCCTGGGCTGAAGCTTTCTTT. Translated, it gives CASIQGTGPWAEAFF. Full variable domain (rest looked up from reference TRBV7-2 and TRBJ1-1): GAGVSQSPSNKVTEKGKDVELRCDPISGHTALYWYRQSLGQGLEFLIYFQGNSAPDKSGLPSDRFSAERTGGSVSTLTIQRTQQEDSAVYLCASIQGTGPWAEAFFGQGTRLTVV.